Listed below are T cell receptor beta chains from one sample, sequenced in a study of identical twins. TCRdb recomputed calls from the 5' RACE reads with MiXCR, one row per CDR3 protein. This sample carries 1.5 million or so distinct CDR3 sequences, about 32% of them seen once, and the ten largest clones take about 0.27%. The material sequenced was cord blood. The receptors stem from a newborn girl in good health. Both conserved end residues are part of each CDR3. D genes are given only for firm matches. Part of the rows lack a size; the others show once, few, many or a class for expanded clones.

CASSLTSGSQETRYF	TGTGCCAGCAGCTTGACTAGCGGATCTCAAGAGACCCGGTACTTC	TRBD2	TRBV7-2	TRBJ2-7	-
CASSSGGHSTDTQYF	TGTGCCAGCAGTTCCGGGGGACATAGCACAGATACGCAGTATTTT	-	TRBV12-3/TRBV12-4	TRBJ2-3	few
CASSVVPSNFRSGGSNEQFF	TGTGCCAGCAGCGTAGTACCCTCGAACTTCCGGAGCGGGGGGAGCAATGAGCAGTTCTTC	TRBD2	TRBV9	TRBJ2-1	-
CASGYRAQETQYF	TGTGCCAGCGGGTACAGAGCGCAAGAGACCCAGTACTTC	-	TRBV12-3/TRBV12-4	TRBJ2-5	-
CATSTGGRTEAFF	TGTGCCACTTCGACAGGGGGACGGACTGAAGCTTTCTTT	TRBD1	TRBV24-1	TRBJ1-1	-
CASSGQLRRTNYGHTF	TGTGCCAGCAGTGGGCAACTGAGACGGACCAACTATGGCCACACCTTC	-	TRBV6-1	TRBJ1-2	-
CASAKYRGINYGYTF	TGTGCCAGCGCCAAGTACAGGGGGATCAACTATGGCTACACCTTC	TRBD1	TRBV4-2	TRBJ1-2	-
CASRTINSGMGTGELFF	TGTGCCAGCAGGACGATTAACTCAGGGATGGGCACCGGGGAGCTGTTTTTT	-	TRBV27	TRBJ2-2	-
CSASQTGDEQYF	TGCAGTGCTAGTCAAACTGGCGATGAGCAGTACTTC	-	TRBV20-1	TRBJ2-7	-
CSVEVGGTSTDTQYF	TGCAGCGTTGAAGTCGGGGGGACTAGCACAGATACGCAGTATTTT	TRBD2	TRBV29-1	TRBJ2-3	-
CASRKTSQVLNYGYTF	TGCGCCAGCAGAAAGACCTCACAGGTACTCAACTATGGCTACACCTTC	-	TRBV5-1	TRBJ1-2	-
CASAWPGQYNEQYF	TGTGCCTCAGCTTGGCCGGGACAGTACAATGAGCAGTACTTC	TRBD1	TRBV5-5	TRBJ2-7	few
CATNRRTGQGDTQYF	TGTGCCACCAACCGCCGGACAGGGCAGGGAGATACGCAGTATTTT	TRBD1	TRBV15	TRBJ2-3	few
CSARWLANEQFF	TGCAGTGCTAGGTGGCTAGCGAATGAGCAGTTCTTC	-	TRBV20-1	TRBJ2-1	few
CSATASGVWDEQFF	TGCAGTGCTACGGCTAGCGGCGTTTGGGATGAGCAGTTCTTC	TRBD2	TRBV20-1	TRBJ2-1	-
CSASRSGAIFSEAFF	TGCAGTGCTAGTAGATCGGGGGCGATATTCTCTGAAGCTTTCTTT	-	TRBV20-1	TRBJ1-1	-
CASSLGSTSGRFTQYF	TGTGCCAGCAGCTTAGGGTCCACTAGCGGCCGCTTTACGCAGTATTTT	TRBD2	TRBV7-2	TRBJ2-3	-
CATSGGGRTDTQYF	TGTGCCACCAGTGGTGGCGGACGCACAGATACGCAGTATTTT	-	TRBV24-1	TRBJ2-3	few
CASSSGVGVDGYTF	TGTGCCAGCAGCTCAGGCGTGGGGGTCGATGGCTACACCTTC	-	TRBV7-8	TRBJ1-2	few
CASSLSRTASTDTQYF	TGTGCCAGCAGCTTGTCCCGGACAGCCAGCACAGATACGCAGTATTTT	-	TRBV5-4	TRBJ2-3	-
CASTGTSGYRGEQFF	TGTGCCAGCACAGGGACTAGCGGGTACAGGGGTGAGCAGTTCTTC	TRBD2	TRBV2	TRBJ2-1	-
CASSYPGQYNQPQHF	TGTGCCAGCAGTTACCCGGGACAGTACAATCAGCCCCAGCATTTT	TRBD1	TRBV6-2/TRBV6-3	TRBJ1-5	few
CASSLGYSSYNSPLHF	TGTGCCAGCAGTTTAGGGTACAGCTCCTATAATTCACCCCTCCACTTT	-	TRBV27	TRBJ1-6	few
CSARDPAEGSNQPQHF	TGCAGTGCTAGAGATCCAGCCGAAGGTAGCAATCAGCCCCAGCATTTT	-	TRBV20-1	TRBJ1-5	-
CASSPFRGSDHYGYTF	TGTGCCAGCAGCCCCTTTCGGGGGTCGGACCACTATGGCTACACCTTC	-	TRBV12-3/TRBV12-4	TRBJ1-2	few
CAGNPQGTKNIQYF	TGTGCCGGTAATCCCCAGGGAACAAAAAACATTCAGTACTTC	-	TRBV5-5	TRBJ2-4	-
CASSYFEGEETQYF	TGTGCCAGCAGTTACTTTGAAGGGGAAGAGACCCAGTACTTC	-	TRBV6-6	TRBJ2-5	few
CASSDGGDEQYF	TGTGCCAGCAGTGATGGGGGAGACGAGCAGTACTTC	-	TRBV2	TRBJ2-7	-
CATSDLFRDINSPLHF	TGTGCCACCAGTGATCTCTTCCGGGACATAAATTCACCCCTCCACTTT	-	TRBV24-1	TRBJ1-6	few
CAISVGGAGGPQSYNEQFF	TGTGCCATCAGTGTCGGGGGAGCGGGAGGGCCTCAGTCCTACAATGAGCAGTTCTTC	TRBD2	TRBV10-3	TRBJ2-1	-
CASSLSATGVSAFF	TGTGCCAGCAGTTTATCTGCGACAGGGGTGAGCGCTTTCTTT	TRBD1	TRBV27	TRBJ1-1	few
CASSYTGQGGEQFF	TGTGCCAGCAGTTACACGGGACAGGGGGGTGAGCAGTTCTTC	TRBD1	TRBV6-5	TRBJ2-1	few
CASSPAGQSNEKLFF	TGTGCCAGCAGTCCCGCCGGACAGTCTAATGAAAAACTGTTTTTT	-	TRBV28	TRBJ1-4	many
CSVGTGRETQYF	TGCAGCGTTGGGACAGGGAGGGAGACCCAGTACTTC	TRBD1	TRBV29-1	TRBJ2-5	-
CASSLERDREQYF	TGTGCCAGCAGTTTAGAAAGGGACAGGGAGCAGTACTTC	TRBD1	TRBV27	TRBJ2-5	-
CASHRVSNYGYTF	TGTGCCAGCCACCGGGTCAGCAACTATGGCTACACCTTC	-	TRBV2	TRBJ1-2	-
CASSWGGGPQPQHF	TGTGCCAGCAGTTGGGGGGGAGGGCCTCAGCCCCAGCATTTT	-	TRBV28	TRBJ1-5	-
CASSLSSGRGYEQYF	TGTGCCAGCAGCTTAAGTAGCGGGAGGGGCTACGAGCAGTACTTC	TRBD2	TRBV7-2	TRBJ2-7	-
CASSYTLQGATDTQYF	TGTGCCAGCAGTTACACCCTTCAGGGGGCGACAGATACGCAGTATTTT	TRBD1	TRBV6-6	TRBJ2-3	-
CATSAMDSEKPFF	TGTGCCACCAGTGCTATGGACAGCGAAAAACCGTTTTTT	-	TRBV24-1	TRBJ1-4	few
CSARDQREFYEQYF	TGCAGTGCTAGAGACCAGCGGGAGTTCTACGAGCAGTACTTC	TRBD2	TRBV20-1	TRBJ2-7	-
CASSLTLMGEKLFF	TGTGCCAGCTCCCTTACCCTTATGGGTGAAAAACTGTTTTTT	-	TRBV28	TRBJ1-4	-
CASSEGWEPSYNEQFF	TGTGCCAGCAGTGAAGGGTGGGAACCTTCCTACAATGAGCAGTTCTTC	-	TRBV25-1	TRBJ2-1	-
CASSLRTGGEVTQYF	TGTGCCAGCAGTCTTCGAACAGGGGGCGAGGTGACCCAGTACTTC	TRBD1	TRBV12-3/TRBV12-4	TRBJ2-5	few
CASSLSTWDYGYTF	TGTGCCAGCAGCCTATCCACATGGGACTATGGCTACACCTTC	-	TRBV4-2	TRBJ1-2	-